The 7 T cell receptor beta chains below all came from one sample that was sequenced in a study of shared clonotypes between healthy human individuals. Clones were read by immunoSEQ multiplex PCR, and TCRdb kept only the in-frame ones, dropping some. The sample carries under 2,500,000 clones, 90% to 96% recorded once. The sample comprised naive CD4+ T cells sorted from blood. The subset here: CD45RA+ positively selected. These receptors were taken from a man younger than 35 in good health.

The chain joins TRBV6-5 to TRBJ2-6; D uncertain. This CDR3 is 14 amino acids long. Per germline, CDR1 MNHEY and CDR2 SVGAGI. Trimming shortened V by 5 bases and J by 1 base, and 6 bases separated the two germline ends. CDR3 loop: CASSPQSGANVLTF. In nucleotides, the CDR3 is TGTGCCAGCAGTCCACAGTCTGGGGCCAACGTCCTGACTTTC.

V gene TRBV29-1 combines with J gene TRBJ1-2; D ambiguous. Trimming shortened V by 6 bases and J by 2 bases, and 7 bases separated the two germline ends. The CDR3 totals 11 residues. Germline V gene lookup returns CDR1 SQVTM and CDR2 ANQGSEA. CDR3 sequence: CSVLGNYGYTF. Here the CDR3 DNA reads TGCAGCGTATTAGGGAACTATGGCTACACCTTC.

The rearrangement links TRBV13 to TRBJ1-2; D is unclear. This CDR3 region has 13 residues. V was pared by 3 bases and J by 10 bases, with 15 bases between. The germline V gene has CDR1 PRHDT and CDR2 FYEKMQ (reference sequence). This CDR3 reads CASSFRNPLDYTF. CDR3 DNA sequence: TGTGCCAGCAGCTTTAGGAATCCTCTAGACTACACCTTC.

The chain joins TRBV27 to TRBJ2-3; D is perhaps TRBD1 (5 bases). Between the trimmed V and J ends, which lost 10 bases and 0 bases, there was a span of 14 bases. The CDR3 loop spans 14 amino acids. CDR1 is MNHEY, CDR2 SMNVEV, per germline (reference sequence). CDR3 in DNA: TGTGCCACCAGGGCCTCGGTTAGCACAGATACGCAGTATTTT. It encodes CATRASVSTDTQYF.

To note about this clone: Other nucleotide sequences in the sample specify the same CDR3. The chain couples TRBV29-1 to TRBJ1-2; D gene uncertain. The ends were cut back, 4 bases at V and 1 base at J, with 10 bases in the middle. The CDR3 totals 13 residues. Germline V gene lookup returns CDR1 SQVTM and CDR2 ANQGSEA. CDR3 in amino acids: CSVGVGGNYGYTF. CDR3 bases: TGCAGCGTTGGAGTTGGTGGTAACTATGGCTACACCTTC.

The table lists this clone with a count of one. The chain's CDR3 is CASSLSSLFRGKATEAFF. DNA for the CDR3: TGTGCCAGCAGCCTGTCCTCCTTATTCCGGGGGAAGGCCACTGAAGCTTTCTTT. The V and J genes are TRBV5-5 and TRBJ1-1, with TRBD1 as a possible D gene (5 bases). Germline CDR1 SGHKS, CDR2 YYEKEE (reference sequence). This CDR3 region has 18 residues. The germline V and J ends were trimmed by 4 bases and 4 bases, with 26 bases remaining between them.

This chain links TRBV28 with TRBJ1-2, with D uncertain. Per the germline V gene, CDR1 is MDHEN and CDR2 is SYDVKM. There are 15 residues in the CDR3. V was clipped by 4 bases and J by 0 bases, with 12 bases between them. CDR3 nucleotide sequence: TGTGCCAGCAGTTCCGCCCGATGGGCTAACTATGGCTACACCTTC. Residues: CASSSARWANYGYTF.